Included here is one T cell receptor (beta chain) sequence, with context. This sample was taken from a study of PD-L1 blockade in urothelial cancer. Time point defined: peripheral blood 6 weeks after treatment start. Assay: immunoSEQ multiplex PCR; the TCRdb copy retains only in-frame clones and omits some. The sample lists more than 95,000 clones, roughly 90% occurring once. Germline lookup yields CDR1 MDHEN and CDR2 SYDVKM. Trimming shortened V by 7 bases and J by 2 bases, and 12 bases separated the two germline ends. CDR3 length: 13 residues. This sequence was found in a man in his fifties or sixties with urothelial cancer. Sequenced material: PBMCs, taken around atezolizumab (anti-PD-L1) treatment. The chain has TRBV28 and TRBJ2-7; D unclear. CDR3 DNA: TGTGCCAGCAAGGAGATCAGCCCCTACGAGCAGTACTTC. It codes for CASKEISPYEQYF.